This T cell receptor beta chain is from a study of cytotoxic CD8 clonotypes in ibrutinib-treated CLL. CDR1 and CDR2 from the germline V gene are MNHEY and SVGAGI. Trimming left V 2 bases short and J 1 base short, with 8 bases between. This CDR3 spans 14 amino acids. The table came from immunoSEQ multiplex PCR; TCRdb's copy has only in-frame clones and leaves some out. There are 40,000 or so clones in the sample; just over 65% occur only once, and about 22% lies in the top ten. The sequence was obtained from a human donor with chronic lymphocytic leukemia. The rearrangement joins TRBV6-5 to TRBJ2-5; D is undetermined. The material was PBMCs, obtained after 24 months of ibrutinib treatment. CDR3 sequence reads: CASSYLAPQETQYF. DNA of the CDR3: TGTGCCAGCAGTTACCTGGCGCCCCAAGAGACCCAGTACTTC.